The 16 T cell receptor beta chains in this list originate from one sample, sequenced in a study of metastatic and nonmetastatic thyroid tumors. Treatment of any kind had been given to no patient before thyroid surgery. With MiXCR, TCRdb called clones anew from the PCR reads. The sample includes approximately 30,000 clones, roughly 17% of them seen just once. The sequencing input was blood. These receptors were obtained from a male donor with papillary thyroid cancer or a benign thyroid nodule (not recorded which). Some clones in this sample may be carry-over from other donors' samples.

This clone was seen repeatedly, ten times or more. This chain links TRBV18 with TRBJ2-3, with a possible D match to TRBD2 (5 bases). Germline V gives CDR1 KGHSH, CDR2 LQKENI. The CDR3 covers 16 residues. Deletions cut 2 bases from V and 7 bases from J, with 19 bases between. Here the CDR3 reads CASSPGGELSRYTQYF. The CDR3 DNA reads TGTGCCAGCTCACCAGGAGGCGAACTCTCTAGGTATACGCAGTATTTT. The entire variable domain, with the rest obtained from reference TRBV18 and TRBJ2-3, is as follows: NAGVMQNPRHLVRRRGQEARLRCSPMKGHSHVYWYRQLPEEGLKFMVYLQKENIIDESGMPKERFSAEFPKEGPSILRIQQVVRGDSAAYFCASSPGGELSRYTQYFGPGTRLTVL.

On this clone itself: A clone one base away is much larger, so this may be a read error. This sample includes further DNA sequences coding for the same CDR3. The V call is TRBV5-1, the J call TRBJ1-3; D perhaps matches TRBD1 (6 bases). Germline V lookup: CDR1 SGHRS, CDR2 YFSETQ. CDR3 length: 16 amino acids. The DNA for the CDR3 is TGTGCCAGCAGCTTGGGCGGTCCTGGGACAGGAAACACCATATATTTT. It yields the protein CASSLGGPGTGNTIYF.

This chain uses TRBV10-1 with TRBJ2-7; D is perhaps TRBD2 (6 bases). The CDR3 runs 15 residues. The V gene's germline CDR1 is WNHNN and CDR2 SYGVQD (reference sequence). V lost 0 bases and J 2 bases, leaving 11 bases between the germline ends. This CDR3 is CASSESAGLPYEQYF. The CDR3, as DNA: TGCGCCAGCAGTGAGTCCGCGGGATTGCCCTACGAGCAGTACTTC.

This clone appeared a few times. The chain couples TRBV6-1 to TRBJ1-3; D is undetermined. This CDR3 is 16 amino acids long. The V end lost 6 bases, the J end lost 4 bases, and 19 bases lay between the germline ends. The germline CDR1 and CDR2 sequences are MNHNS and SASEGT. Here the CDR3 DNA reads TGTGCCAGCAGAGCTTCCGTTTTCACGGGAGGAAACACCATATATTTT. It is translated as CASRASVFTGGNTIYF.

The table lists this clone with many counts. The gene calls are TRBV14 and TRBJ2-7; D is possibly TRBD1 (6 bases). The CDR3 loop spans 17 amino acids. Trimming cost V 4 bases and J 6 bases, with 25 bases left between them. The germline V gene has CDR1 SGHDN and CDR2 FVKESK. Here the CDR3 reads CASSLISPRGLLSEQYF. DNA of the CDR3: TGTGCCAGCAGCCTGATATCCCCCAGGGGCCTCTTGAGCGAGCAGTACTTC.

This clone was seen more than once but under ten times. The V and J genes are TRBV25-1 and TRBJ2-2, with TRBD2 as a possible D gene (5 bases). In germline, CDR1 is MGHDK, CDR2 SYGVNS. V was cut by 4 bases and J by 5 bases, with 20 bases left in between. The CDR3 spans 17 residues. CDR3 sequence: CASSGRGEGSVTGELFF. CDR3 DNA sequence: TGTGCCAGCAGTGGGAGAGGTGAGGGCTCCGTGACCGGGGAGCTGTTTTTT.

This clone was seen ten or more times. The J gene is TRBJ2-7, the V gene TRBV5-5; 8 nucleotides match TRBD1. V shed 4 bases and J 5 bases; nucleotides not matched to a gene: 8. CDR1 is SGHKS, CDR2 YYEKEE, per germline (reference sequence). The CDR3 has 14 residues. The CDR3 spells CASSPTGDRNEQYF. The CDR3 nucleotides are TGTGCCAGCAGCCCTACAGGGGACAGGAACGAGCAGTACTTC.

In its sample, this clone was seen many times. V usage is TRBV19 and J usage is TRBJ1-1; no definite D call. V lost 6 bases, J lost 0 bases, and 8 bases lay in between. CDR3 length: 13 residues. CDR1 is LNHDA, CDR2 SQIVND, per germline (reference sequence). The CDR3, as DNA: TGTGCCAGTAGCGCAGGAATGAACACTGAAGCTTTCTTT. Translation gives CASSAGMNTEAFF.

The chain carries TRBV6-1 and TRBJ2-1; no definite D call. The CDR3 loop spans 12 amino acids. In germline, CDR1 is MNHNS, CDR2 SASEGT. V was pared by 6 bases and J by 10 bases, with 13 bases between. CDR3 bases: TGTGCCAGCAGAAAGGCTTGTGCCGAGCAGTTCTTC. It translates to CASRKACAEQFF.

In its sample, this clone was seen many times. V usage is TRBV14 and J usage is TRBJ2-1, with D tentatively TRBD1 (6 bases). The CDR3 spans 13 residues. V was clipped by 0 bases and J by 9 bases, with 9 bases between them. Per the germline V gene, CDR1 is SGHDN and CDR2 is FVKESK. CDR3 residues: CASSQDLGAEQFF. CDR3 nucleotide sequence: TGTGCCAGCAGCCAAGATTTGGGGGCTGAGCAGTTCTTC.

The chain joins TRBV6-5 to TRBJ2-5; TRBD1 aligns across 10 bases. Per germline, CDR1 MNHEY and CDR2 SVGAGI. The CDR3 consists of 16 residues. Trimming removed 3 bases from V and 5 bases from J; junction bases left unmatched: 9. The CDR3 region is CASSYSDRGLRETQYF. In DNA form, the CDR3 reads TGTGCCAGCAGTTATTCCGACAGGGGGCTTAGGGAGACCCAGTACTTC.

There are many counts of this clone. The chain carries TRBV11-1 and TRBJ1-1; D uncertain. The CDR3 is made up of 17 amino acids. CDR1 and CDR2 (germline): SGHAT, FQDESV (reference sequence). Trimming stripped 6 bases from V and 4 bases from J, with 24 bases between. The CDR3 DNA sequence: TGTGCCAGCAGACCCCGGGTCCTGAATCCGGCGAGCACTGAAGCTTTCTTT. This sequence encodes CASRPRVLNPASTEAFF.

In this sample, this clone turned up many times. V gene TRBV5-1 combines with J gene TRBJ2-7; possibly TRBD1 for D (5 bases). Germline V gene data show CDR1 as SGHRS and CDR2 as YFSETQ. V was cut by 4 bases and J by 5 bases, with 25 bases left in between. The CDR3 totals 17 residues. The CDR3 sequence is CASSQGPSETIPHEQYF. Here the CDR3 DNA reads TGCGCCAGCAGCCAGGGCCCGTCGGAGACAATTCCCCACGAGCAGTACTTC.

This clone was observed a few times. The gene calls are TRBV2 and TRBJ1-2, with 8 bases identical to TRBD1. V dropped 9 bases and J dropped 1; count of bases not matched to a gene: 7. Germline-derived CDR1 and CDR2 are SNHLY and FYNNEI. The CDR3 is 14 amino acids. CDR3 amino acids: CASCRQGYNYGYTF. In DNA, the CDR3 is TGTGCCAGTTGTCGACAGGGGTATAACTATGGCTACACCTTC.

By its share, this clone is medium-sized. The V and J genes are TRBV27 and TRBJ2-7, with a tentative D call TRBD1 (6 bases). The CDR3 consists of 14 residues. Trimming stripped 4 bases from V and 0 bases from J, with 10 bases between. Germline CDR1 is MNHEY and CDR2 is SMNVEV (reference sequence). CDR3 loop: CASSSSTGSYEQYF. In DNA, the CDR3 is TGTGCCAGCAGTTCGTCGACAGGCTCCTACGAGCAGTACTTC.

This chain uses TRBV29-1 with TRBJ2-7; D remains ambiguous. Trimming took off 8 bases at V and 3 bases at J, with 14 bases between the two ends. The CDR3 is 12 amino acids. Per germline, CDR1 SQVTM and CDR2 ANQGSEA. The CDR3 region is CSLGPKVYEQYF. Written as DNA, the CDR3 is TGCAGCCTTGGGCCTAAGGTCTACGAGCAGTACTTC.